Listed here are 3 T cell receptor beta chains from one sample, sequenced in a study of cytomegalovirus exposure and HLA in healthy donors. The PCR contained 60 Vbeta and 13 Jbeta primers. Here immunoSEQ multiplex PCR was the method, and the copy in TCRdb shows in-frame clones only, minus some. Altogether about 130,000 clones are present, around 67% being singletons, with the ten largest covering less than 2.5%. Sequencing was carried out using PBMCs. The receptors here all came from a woman aged 35 to 49 in good health and CMV-seropositive.

The rearrangement joins TRBV19 to TRBJ2-1, with a weak D call TRBD1 (6 bases). Germline CDR1 reads LNHDA; CDR2 reads SQIVND (reference sequence). The CDR3 runs 13 residues. The V and J ends lost 3 bases and 13 bases respectively, with 16 bases between them. The CDR3: CASSILGTMAQFF. Written as DNA, the CDR3 is TGTGCCAGTAGTATTCTGGGGACAATGGCTCAGTTCTTC.

This clone showed up just a few times. The chain is built from TRBV28 and TRBJ1-2; 10 positions match TRBD1. This CDR3 contains 13 residues. V gave up 9 bases and J gave up 8 bases; unmatched junction bases: 9. Per the germline V gene, CDR1 is MDHEN and CDR2 is SYDVKM. CDR3: CASSTGGLKGYTF. DNA of the CDR3: TGTGCCAGTTCGACAGGGGGCTTAAAGGGCTACACCTTC.

This clone was seen only once. This chain connects TRBV5-8 to TRBJ1-2; 7 positions match TRBD1. Germline CDR1 SGHTS, CDR2 YDEGEE. This CDR3 comprises 14 residues. The trim removed 3 bases at V and 3 bases at J, leaving 5 bases unmatched. The CDR3 nucleotides read TGTGCCAGCAGCTCGACAGGGATATACTATGGCTACACCTTC. It specifies CASSSTGIYYGYTF.